These T cell receptor beta chains were read from a single sample in a study of graft-versus-host responses after intestinal transplantation. These receptors lack a known antigen. Profiled with immunoSEQ multiplex PCR; TCRdb holds only in-frame clones, not every one. This table holds about 90,000 clones, approximately 90% found once. This specimen consisted of unstimulated CD4+ T cells sorted from spleen or lymph node cells, obtained before transplant. The receptor set was obtained from a human donor who was the organ donor for an intestinal transplant. The CDR3 runs from the conserved cysteine through the conserved F or W. Fields, in order: V gene, CDR3 protein.

>TRBV29-1
CSVGSQGGSPNYGYTF
>TRBV5-1
CASSPGQANTEAFF
>TRBV5-4
CASSLWELAGGPYETQYF
>TRBV18
CASSPPGGTNSPLHF
>TRBV6-5
CASSRPSGVQETQYF
>TRBV6-5
CASSYNSRYTEAFF
>TRBV5-5
CASSLSGNSGNTIYF
>TRBV6-1
CASSQQATTDTQYF
>TRBV5-6
CASSQELFPTQYF
>TRBV7-9
CASSSTAAGQPQHF
>TRBV5-1
CASSLVGGRAQETQYF
>TRBV5-1
CASSPTGQVTEAFF
>TRBV5-1
CASSTGTGTDTQYF
>TRBV11-3
CASSLVGYGELFF
>TRBV28
CASSSGREEQFF
>TRBV4-2
CASSHILAGGNEQFF
>TRBV19
CASTDMVYGYTF
>TRBV19
CASSIPRAGANVLTF
>TRBV6-5
CASRVISGRSGEQFF
>TRBV19
CASSRVSQETQYF
>TRBV5-1
CASSLFGDSLEAFF
>TRBV30
CAWSRISGGTGNTIYF
>TRBV18
CASSVTTSGGTDTQYF
>TRBV27
CASSPTGQFENIQYF
>TRBV9
CASSVDPGGGGELFF
>TRBV7-6
CASSSTGPGNTIYF
>TRBV29-1
CSVATYNEQFF
>TRBV7-9
CASSEKTGDYGYTF
>TRBV7-8
CASSMRDRSEAFF
>TRBV18
CASSRDNSYEQYF
>TRBV7-8
CASSLVQGSFHGYTF
>TRBV6-6
CASSYTAGYNEQFF
>TRBV5-1
CASSLSGQGHGYTF
>TRBV30
CAWSQGAGYGYTF
>TRBV30
CALRRQGNTEAFF
>TRBV4-1
CASSQVAWRGYTF
>TRBV19
CASSISVTDTQYF
>TRBV7-2
CASSPRTSGLQETQYF
>TRBV2
CASRGQGLVFDEQYF
>TRBV27
CATSQLGGKNIQYF
>TRBV4-1
CASSLRGLQETQYF
>TRBV2
CASSWAGTRDYEQYF
>TRBV27
CASSFQTGELFF
>TRBV5-6
CASSYQGGTEAFF
>TRBV10-2
CASSASGSSNTGELFF
>TRBV7-6
CASSDRGLTQYF
>TRBV6-5
CASSSIAIEQFF